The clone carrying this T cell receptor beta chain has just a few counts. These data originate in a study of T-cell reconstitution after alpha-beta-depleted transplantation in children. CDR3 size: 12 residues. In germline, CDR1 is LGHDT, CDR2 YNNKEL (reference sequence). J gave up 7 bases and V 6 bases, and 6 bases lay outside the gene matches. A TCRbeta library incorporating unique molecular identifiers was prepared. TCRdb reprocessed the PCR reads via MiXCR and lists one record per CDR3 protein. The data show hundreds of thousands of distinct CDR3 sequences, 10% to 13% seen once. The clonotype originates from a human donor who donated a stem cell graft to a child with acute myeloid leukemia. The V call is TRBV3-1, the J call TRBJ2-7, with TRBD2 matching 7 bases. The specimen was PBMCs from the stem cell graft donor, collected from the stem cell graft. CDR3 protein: CASRAGAHEQYF. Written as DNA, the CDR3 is TGTGCCAGCAGGGCGGGAGCCCATGAGCAGTACTTC.